A selection of T cell receptor beta chains follows, all from one sample in a study of graft-versus-host responses after intestinal transplantation. The data were produced by immunoSEQ multiplex PCR, yet TCRdb's version contains in-frame clones alone and is incomplete. The sample shows 74,000 or so clones, 92% of them seen only once. This sample comprised PBMCs, obtained 98 days after intestinal transplantation. Receptors were obtained from a human patient who received an intestinal transplant, so some T cells may come from the graft donor. Both conserved end residues are part of each CDR3. Fields, in order: J gene, clone size, V gene, D gene, CDR3 length, CDR3 protein, CDR3 DNA. A D gene is named only where the DNA matches it firmly. Clone size appears in some rows only: once, few, many, or a class for an expanded clone.

J: TRBJ2-7
size: .
V: TRBV4-1
D: .
length: 14
CDR3: CASSQDPHPSEQYF
DNA: TGCGCCAGCAGCCAAGATCCCCACCCCTCCGAGCAGTACTTC

J: TRBJ1-5
size: .
V: TRBV19
D: TRBD1
length: 14
CDR3: CASSRTGSFQPQHF
DNA: TGTGCCAGTAGTAGGACAGGGTCCTTTCAGCCCCAGCATTTT

J: TRBJ2-7
size: .
V: TRBV21-1
D: .
length: 12
CDR3: CASSTRTGEQYF
DNA: TGTGCCAGCAGCACCCGGACAGGAGAGCAGTACTTC

J: TRBJ1-2
size: .
V: TRBV25-1
D: .
length: 13
CDR3: CASSEARYYGYTF
DNA: TGTGCCAGCAGTGAAGCGAGGTACTATGGCTACACCTTC

J: TRBJ1-2
size: few
V: TRBV6-5
D: .
length: 13
CDR3: CASSYSPNYGYTF
DNA: TGTGCCAGCAGTTACTCGCCCAACTATGGCTACACCTTC

J: TRBJ2-7
size: once
V: TRBV7-9
D: .
length: 12
CDR3: CASSPKSYEQYF
DNA: TGTGCCAGCAGCCCCAAAAGCTACGAGCAGTACTTC

J: TRBJ2-3
size: few
V: TRBV5-6
D: .
length: 13
CDR3: CASSLGGTDTQYF
DNA: TGTGCCAGCAGCTTGGGCGGCACAGATACGCAGTATTTT

J: TRBJ2-7
size: .
V: TRBV29-1
D: TRBD2
length: 13
CDR3: CSVAGGVGYEQYF
DNA: TGCAGCGTGGCGGGAGGGGTGGGATACGAGCAGTACTTC

J: TRBJ2-5
size: .
V: TRBV4-2
D: .
length: 14
CDR3: CASSQARGRETQYF
DNA: TGTGCCAGCAGCCAAGCCAGGGGCCGAGAGACCCAGTACTTC

J: TRBJ2-5
size: .
V: TRBV5-5
D: .
length: 15
CDR3: CASSLQWGAEGTQYF
DNA: TGTGCCAGCAGCCTTCAGTGGGGGGCCGAGGGGACCCAGTACTTC

J: TRBJ2-1
size: .
V: TRBV28
D: .
length: 17
CDR3: CASSPPSAHMTYNEQFF
DNA: TGTGCCAGCAGTCCACCTAGCGCCCATATGACCTACAATGAGCAGTTCTTC

J: TRBJ2-5
size: .
V: TRBV5-4
D: TRBD1
length: 15
CDR3: CASSLVGQGAETQYF
DNA: TGTGCCAGCAGCTTGGTGGGACAGGGGGCAGAGACCCAGTACTTC

J: TRBJ2-4
size: .
V: TRBV28
D: TRBD1
length: 14
CDR3: CASSRRGPKNIQYF
DNA: TGTGCCAGCAGTCGCAGGGGGCCCAAAAACATTCAGTACTTC

J: TRBJ1-5
size: .
V: TRBV19
D: .
length: 13
CDR3: CASSDTYNQPQHF
DNA: TGTGCCAGTAGCGACACCTACAATCAGCCCCAGCATTTT